This T cell receptor beta chain was captured by sequencing in a study of T cells in Graves' hyperthyroidism and ophthalmopathy. Using RNA transcripts as the source, TCR beta CDR3 regions were amplified. HTBI primers were the set used in a first-round RT-PCR of the TCR CDR3. One entry per CDR3 protein, called by TCRdb with MiXCR from the multiplex PCR reads. The sample has about 420,000 distinct CDR3 sequences, 15% to 19% seen once. This clonotype was detected many times. The CDR3 is 13 residues long. J gave up 7 bases and V 3 bases, and 1 base lay outside the gene matches. Each 10 ml fresh peripheral blood draw supplied the PBMCs.

The sequencing input was blood. This sequence joins TRBV12-3 or TRBV12-4 and TRBJ1-5; 9 nucleotides match TRBD1. This receptor was obtained from a woman in her late teens or twenties with Graves' hyperthyroidism. The CDR3 DNA follows: TGTGCCAGCAGTTTCGGGACAGGGCAGCCCCAGCATTTT. As protein: CASSFGTGQPQHF.